This T cell receptor (beta chain) comes out of a study of blood T cell repertoires in COVID-19. Study in general: The origin of the acute and convalescent COVID-19 samples was the United States, Italy and Spain. T cells, B-cell-depleted T cells, or PBMCs provided the cDNA or gDNA that served as material.

Trimming took 1 base from V and 3 from J; bases not matched to a gene: 2. This CDR3 has 15 residues. CDR1 and CDR2 from the germline V gene are MNHEY and SMNVEV (reference sequence). The authors' processing: Nucleated cell number was recorded as an estimate derived from reference gene primer amplification. Using immunoSEQ multiplex PCR, the repertoire was profiled, and TCRdb retains in-frame clones only, with some absent. The V and J calls and the clone size are those of that table, but D and trimming were determined from the DNA. The sample contains over 200,000 clones, 87% of which appear only once.

The clonotype comes from a man in his forties or fifties with active or convalescent COVID-19. The material sequenced was peripheral blood. This rearrangement joins TRBV27 to TRBJ2-7; 11 bases agree with TRBD1. The chain's CDR3 is CASSLWTGGLYEQYF. The DNA for the CDR3 is TGTGCCAGCAGTTTATGGACAGGGGGCCTCTACGAGCAGTACTTC.